Given below is one TCR beta chain in context. The sample originates from a study of blood T cell repertoires in COVID-19. CDR3 length: 15 amino acids. The germline V gene has CDR1 LGHNA and CDR2 YSLEER. Trimming shortened V by 0 bases and J by 10 bases, and 13 bases separated the two germline ends. Libraries were prepared by immunoSEQ multiplex PCR; TCRdb keeps only in-frame clonotypes and omits some of them. The top ten hold about 9.7% of the sample, which has about 180,000 clones, 65% to 90% seen once. This receptor was identified in a man aged 45-65 years with active or convalescent COVID-19. Sequenced: peripheral blood. V is TRBV4-3 and J is TRBJ1-6, with D possibly matching TRBD1 (5 bases). The CDR3: CASSQDRVVVSPLHF. The CDR3 DNA sequence: TGCGCCAGCAGCCAAGACAGGGTGGTGGTATCACCCCTCCACTTT.